Ten or more counts support the clone carrying this TCR beta chain. This entry comes from a study of T cells in Graves' hyperthyroidism and ophthalmopathy. V gave up 0 bases and J gave up 7 bases, with 14 bases separating them. The CDR3 extends over 14 amino acids. Germline V gene data show CDR1 as DFQATT and CDR2 as SNEGSKA (reference sequence). Regions amplified from RNA transcripts were the TCR beta CDR3 regions. First-round RT-PCR with HTBI primers amplified the TCR CDR3 region. In TCRdb, the multiplex PCR reads were re-called with MiXCR into one record per CDR3 protein. This sample has about 300,000 distinct CDR3 sequences; about an eighth occur once, and the top ten carry almost 8%.

Sample: blood. This chain uses TRBV20-1 with TRBJ2-3; tentatively, D is TRBD2 (6 bases). This clonotype was sampled from a woman in her 30s with Graves' hyperthyroidism that later progressed to Graves' ophthalmopathy. CDR3 loop: CSARDRLGSNTQYF. DNA of the CDR3: TGCAGTGCTAGAGATCGACTAGGGTCGAATACGCAGTATTTT.